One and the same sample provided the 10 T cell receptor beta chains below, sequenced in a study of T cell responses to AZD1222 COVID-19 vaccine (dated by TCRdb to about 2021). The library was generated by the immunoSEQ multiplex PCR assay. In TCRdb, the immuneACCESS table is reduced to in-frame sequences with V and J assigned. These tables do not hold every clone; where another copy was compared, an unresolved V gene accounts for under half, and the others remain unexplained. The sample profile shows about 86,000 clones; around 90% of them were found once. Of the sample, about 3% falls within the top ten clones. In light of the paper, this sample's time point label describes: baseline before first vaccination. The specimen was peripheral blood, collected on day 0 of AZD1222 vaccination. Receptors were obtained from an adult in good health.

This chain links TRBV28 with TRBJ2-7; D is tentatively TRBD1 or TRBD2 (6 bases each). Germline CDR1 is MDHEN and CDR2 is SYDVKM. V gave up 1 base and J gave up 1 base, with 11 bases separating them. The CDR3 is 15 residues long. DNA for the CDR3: TGTGCCAGCAGTTTATTAACGGGGGCTTCCTACGAGCAGTACTTC. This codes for CASSLLTGASYEQYF.

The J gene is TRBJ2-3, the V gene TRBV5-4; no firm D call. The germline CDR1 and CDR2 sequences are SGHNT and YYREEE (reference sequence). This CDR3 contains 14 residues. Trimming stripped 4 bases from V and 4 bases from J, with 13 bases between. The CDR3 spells CASSGTERSDTQYF. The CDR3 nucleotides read TGTGCCAGCAGCGGTACCGAGAGGTCAGATACGCAGTATTTT.

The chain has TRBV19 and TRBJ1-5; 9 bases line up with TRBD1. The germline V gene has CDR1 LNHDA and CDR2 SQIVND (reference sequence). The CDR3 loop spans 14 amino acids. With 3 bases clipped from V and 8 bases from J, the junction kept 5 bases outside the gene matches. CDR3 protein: CASSITGGWEPQHF. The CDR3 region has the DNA TGTGCCAGTAGTATTACAGGGGGCTGGGAGCCCCAGCATTTT.

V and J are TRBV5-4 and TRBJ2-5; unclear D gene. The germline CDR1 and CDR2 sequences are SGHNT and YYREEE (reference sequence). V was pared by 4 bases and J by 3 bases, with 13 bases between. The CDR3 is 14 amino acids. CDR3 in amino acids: CASSLGLNKETQYF. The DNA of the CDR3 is TGTGCCAGCAGCCTGGGCCTAAACAAAGAGACCCAGTACTTC.

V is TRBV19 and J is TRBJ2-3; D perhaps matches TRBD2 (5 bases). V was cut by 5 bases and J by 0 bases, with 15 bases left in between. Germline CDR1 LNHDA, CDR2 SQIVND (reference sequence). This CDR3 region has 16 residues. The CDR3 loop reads CASSEPGGSSTDTQYF. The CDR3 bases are TGTGCCAGTAGTGAGCCCGGCGGGTCTAGCACAGATACGCAGTATTTT. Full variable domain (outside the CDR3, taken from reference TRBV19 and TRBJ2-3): DGGITQSPKYLFRKEGQNVTLSCEQNLNHDAMYWYRQDPGQGLRLIYYSQIVNDFQKGDIAEGYSVSREKKESFPLTVTSAQKNPTAFYLCASSEPGGSSTDTQYFGPGTRLTVL.

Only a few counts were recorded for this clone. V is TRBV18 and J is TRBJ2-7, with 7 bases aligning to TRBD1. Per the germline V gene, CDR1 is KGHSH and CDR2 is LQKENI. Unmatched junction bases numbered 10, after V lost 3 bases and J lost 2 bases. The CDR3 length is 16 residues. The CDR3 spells CASSPSRQGFAYEQYF. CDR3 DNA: TGTGCCAGCTCACCTTCCCGACAGGGTTTCGCCTACGAGCAGTACTTC.

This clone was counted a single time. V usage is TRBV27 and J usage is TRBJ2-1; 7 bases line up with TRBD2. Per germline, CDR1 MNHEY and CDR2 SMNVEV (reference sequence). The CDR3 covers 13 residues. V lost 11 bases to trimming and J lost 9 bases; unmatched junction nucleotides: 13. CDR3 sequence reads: CAVRAGEVGEQFF. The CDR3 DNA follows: TGTGCCGTCAGGGCGGGAGAGGTAGGTGAGCAGTTCTTC.

CDR3 residues: CASSRRDRGLGMNTEAFF. The CDR3 DNA reads TGTGCCAGCTCACGCCGGGACAGGGGATTGGGCATGAACACTGAAGCTTTCTTT. The chain employs TRBV18 and TRBJ1-1; 10 bases fit TRBD1. Germline V lookup: CDR1 KGHSH, CDR2 LQKENI. The CDR3 totals 18 residues. V shed 4 bases and J 0 bases; nucleotides not matched to a gene: 11. The full variable domain, its missing parts supplied by reference TRBV18 and TRBJ1-1, is NAGVMQNPRHLVRRRGQEARLRCSPMKGHSHVYWYRQLPEEGLKFMVYLQKENIIDESGMPKERFSAEFPKEGPSILRIQQVVRGDSAAYFCASSRRDRGLGMNTEAFFGQGTRLTVV.

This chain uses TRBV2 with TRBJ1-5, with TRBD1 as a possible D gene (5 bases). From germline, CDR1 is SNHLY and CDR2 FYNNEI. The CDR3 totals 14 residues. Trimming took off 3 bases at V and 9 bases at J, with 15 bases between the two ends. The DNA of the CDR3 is TGTGCCAGCAGTGACTCGGACAAAGTTTGGCCCCAGCATTTT. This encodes CASSDSDKVWPQHF.

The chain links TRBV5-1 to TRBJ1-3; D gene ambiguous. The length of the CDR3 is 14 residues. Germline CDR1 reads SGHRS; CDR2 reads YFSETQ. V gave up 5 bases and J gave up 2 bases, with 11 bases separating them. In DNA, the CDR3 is TGCGCCAGCAGTCAGGAGGGAGCTGGAAACACCATATATTTT. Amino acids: CASSQEGAGNTIYF.